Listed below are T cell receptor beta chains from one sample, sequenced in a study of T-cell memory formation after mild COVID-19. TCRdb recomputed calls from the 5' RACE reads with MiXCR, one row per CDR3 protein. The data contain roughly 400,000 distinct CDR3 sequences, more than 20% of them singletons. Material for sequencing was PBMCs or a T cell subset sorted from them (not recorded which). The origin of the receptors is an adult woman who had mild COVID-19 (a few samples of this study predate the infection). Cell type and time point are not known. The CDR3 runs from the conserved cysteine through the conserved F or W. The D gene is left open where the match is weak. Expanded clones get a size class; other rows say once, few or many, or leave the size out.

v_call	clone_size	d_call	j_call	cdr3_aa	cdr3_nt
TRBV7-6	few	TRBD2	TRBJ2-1	CASSEGLAVGGYNEQFF	TGTGCCAGCAGCGAAGGACTAGCGGTTGGTGGGTACAATGAGCAGTTCTTC
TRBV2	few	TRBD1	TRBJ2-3	CASSVPGQATDTQYF	TGTGCCAGCAGCGTCCCGGGACAGGCCACAGATACGCAGTATTTT
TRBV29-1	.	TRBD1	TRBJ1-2	CSVEVYPGTGAGGYTF	TGCAGCGTTGAGGTCTATCCCGGGACAGGGGCTGGTGGCTACACCTTC
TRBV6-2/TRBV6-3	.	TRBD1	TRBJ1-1	CASSYGMGTETEAFF	TGTGCCAGCAGTTACGGGATGGGGACAGAGACTGAAGCTTTCTTT
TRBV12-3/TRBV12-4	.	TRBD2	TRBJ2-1	CASTLAGRIGEQFF	TGTGCCAGCACCCTAGCGGGAAGGATTGGAGAGCAGTTCTTC
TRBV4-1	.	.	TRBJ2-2	CASSQGGDTGELFF	TGCGCCAGCAGCCAAGGGGGGGACACCGGGGAGCTGTTTTTT
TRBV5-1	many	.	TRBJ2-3	CASSLDLARTDTQYF	TGCGCCAGCAGCTTGGACTTAGCTCGCACAGATACGCAGTATTTT
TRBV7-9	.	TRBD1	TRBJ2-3	CASSGGTGPDTQYF	TGTGCCAGCAGCGGTGGGACAGGGCCAGATACGCAGTATTTT
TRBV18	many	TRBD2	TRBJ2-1	CASSPTSGSIHEQFF	TGTGCCAGCTCACCGACTAGCGGGAGTATTCATGAGCAGTTCTTC
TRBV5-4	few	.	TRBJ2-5	CASSLGRNNGETQYF	TGTGCCAGCAGCTTGGGACGTAATAACGGGGAGACCCAGTACTTC
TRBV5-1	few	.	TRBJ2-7	CASSWTEGGREQYF	TGCGCCAGCAGTTGGACGGAAGGGGGGAGAGAGCAGTACTTC
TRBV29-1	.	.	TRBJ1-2	CSVGGQGYYGYTF	TGCAGCGTTGGCGGGCAGGGTTACTATGGCTACACCTTC
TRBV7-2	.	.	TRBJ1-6	CASSYPQTKSPLHF	TGTGCCAGCAGCTATCCTCAGACGAAATCACCCCTCCACTTT
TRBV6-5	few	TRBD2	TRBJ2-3	CASSYLAGAPDTQYF	TGTGCCAGCAGTTACTTAGCGGGAGCTCCAGATACGCAGTATTTT
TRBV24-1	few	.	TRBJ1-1	CATQNGVNTEAFF	TGTGCCACACAAAATGGGGTGAACACTGAAGCTTTCTTT
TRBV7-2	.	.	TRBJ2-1	CASSLSRGRGYNEQFF	TGTGCCAGCAGCTTATCCCGGGGCCGAGGGTACAATGAGCAGTTCTTC
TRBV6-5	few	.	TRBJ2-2	CASSYDERPRHTGELFF	TGTGCCAGCAGTTACGACGAGCGGCCAAGGCACACCGGGGAGCTGTTTTTT
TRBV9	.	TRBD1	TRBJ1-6	CASSRGTGNSSPLHF	TGTGCCAGCAGCCGGGGGACAGGGAATAGTTCACCCCTCCACTTT
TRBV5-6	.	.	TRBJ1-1	CASSLSTTEAFF	TGTGCCAGCAGCCTCTCAACAACTGAAGCTTTCTTT
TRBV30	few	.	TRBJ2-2	CAWSVTLNTGELFF	TGTGCCTGGAGTGTCACCTTGAACACCGGGGAGCTGTTTTTT
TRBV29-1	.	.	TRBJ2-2	CSVMDAGTGELFF	TGCAGCGTTATGGACGCTGGCACCGGGGAGCTGTTTTTT
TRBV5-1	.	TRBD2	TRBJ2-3	CASSLGGGRAPDTQYF	TGCGCCAGCAGCTTAGGGGGCGGGAGGGCCCCGGATACGCAGTATTTT
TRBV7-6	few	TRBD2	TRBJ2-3	CASTSAGASTDTQYF	TGTGCCAGCACCTCAGCGGGGGCCAGCACAGATACGCAGTATTTT
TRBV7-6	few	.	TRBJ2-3	CASSLGGLGVDTQYF	TGTGCCAGCAGCTTGGGGGGTCTCGGGGTGGATACGCAGTATTTT
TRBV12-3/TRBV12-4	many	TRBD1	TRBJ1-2	CASSLRQGANYGYTF	TGTGCCAGCAGTTTACGACAGGGGGCTAACTATGGCTACACCTTC
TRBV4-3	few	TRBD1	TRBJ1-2	CASSQAWTGGDYGYTF	TGCGCCAGCAGCCAAGCTTGGACAGGGGGAGACTATGGCTACACCTTC
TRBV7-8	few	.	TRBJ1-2	CASSLDREAGYTF	TGTGCCAGCAGCTTAGACAGGGAGGCTGGCTACACCTTC
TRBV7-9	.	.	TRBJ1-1	CASSSVGMNTEAFF	TGTGCCAGCAGTTCCGTAGGGATGAACACTGAAGCTTTCTTT
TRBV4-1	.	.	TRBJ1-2	CASSPERVAWSYTF	TGCGCCAGCAGCCCAGAGAGGGTTGCATGGAGCTACACCTTC
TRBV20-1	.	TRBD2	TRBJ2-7	CSAREYGGGAGEQYF	TGCAGTGCTAGAGAGTATGGCGGGGGGGCAGGCGAGCAGTACTTC
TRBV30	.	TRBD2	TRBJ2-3	CAWSESGGALPDTQYF	TGTGCCTGGAGTGAGAGCGGGGGGGCTTTGCCCGATACGCAGTATTTT
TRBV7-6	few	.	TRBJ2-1	CASRLGRSYNEQFF	TGTGCCAGCCGTCTAGGCCGCTCCTACAATGAGCAGTTCTTC
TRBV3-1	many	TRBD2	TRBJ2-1	CASSYSMASGSTEQFF	TGTGCCAGCAGCTACAGTATGGCTAGCGGGAGTACTGAGCAGTTCTTC
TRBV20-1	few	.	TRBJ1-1	CSGPKRQPNTEAFF	TGCAGTGGCCCGAAGAGACAGCCGAACACTGAAGCTTTCTTT
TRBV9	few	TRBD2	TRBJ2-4	CASSVGLAENIQYF	TGTGCCAGCAGCGTGGGGCTAGCGGAAAACATTCAGTACTTC
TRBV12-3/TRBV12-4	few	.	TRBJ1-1	CASSPGAHRDTEAFF	TGTGCCAGCAGCCCCGGAGCCCATCGGGACACTGAAGCTTTCTTT
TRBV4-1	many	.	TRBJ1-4	CASSQDRVLGEKLFF	TGCGCCAGCAGCCAAGATCGGGTCCTCGGTGAAAAACTGTTTTTT
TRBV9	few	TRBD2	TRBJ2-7	CASSVEPSGRMDEQYF	TGTGCCAGCAGCGTAGAGCCTAGCGGGAGAATGGACGAGCAGTACTTC
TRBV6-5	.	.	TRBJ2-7	CATFGWPLYEQYF	TGTGCCACCTTCGGATGGCCACTCTACGAGCAGTACTTC
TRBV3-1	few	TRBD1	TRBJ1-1	CASSRRQGEAFF	TGTGCCAGCAGCCGGAGACAGGGTGAAGCTTTCTTT
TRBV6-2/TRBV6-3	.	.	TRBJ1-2	CASSYRAGRYTF	TGTGCCAGCAGTTATCGGGCAGGACGCTACACCTTC
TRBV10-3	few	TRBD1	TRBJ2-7	CAISDPLTGITTYEQYF	TGTGCCATCAGTGACCCGTTGACAGGGATCACCACCTACGAGCAGTACTTC
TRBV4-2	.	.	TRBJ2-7	CASSQARDEQYF	TGTGCCAGCAGCCAAGCTAGGGACGAGCAGTACTTC
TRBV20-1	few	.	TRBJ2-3	CSARSSDTQYF	TGCAGTGCTAGGTCTTCAGATACGCAGTATTTT
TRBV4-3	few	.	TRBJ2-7	CASSQDPGRVGEQYF	TGCGCCAGCAGCCAAGACCCCGGCAGGGTCGGCGAGCAGTACTTC
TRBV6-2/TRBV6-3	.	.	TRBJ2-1	CASSPRTLGYNEQFF	TGTGCCAGCAGTCCCCGGACGTTAGGGTACAATGAGCAGTTCTTC
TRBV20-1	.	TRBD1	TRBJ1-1	CSARDQVQGWTTEAFF	TGCAGTGCTAGAGATCAGGTACAGGGGTGGACCACTGAAGCTTTCTTT
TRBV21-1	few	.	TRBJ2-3	CASIGLHEKDTQYF	TGTGCCAGCATCGGCCTCCACGAGAAGGATACGCAGTATTTT
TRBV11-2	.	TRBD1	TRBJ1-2	CASSLGTGGIQGYGYTF	TGTGCCAGCAGCTTAGGGACAGGGGGAATTCAGGGCTATGGCTACACCTTC